This is a list of T cell receptor beta chains from one sample in a study of blood T cell repertoires in COVID-19. Repertoires were generated with immunoSEQ multiplex PCR, while TCRdb's copy carries only in-frame clones and drops some. The data contain under 200,000 clones, around four fifths of them singletons. The sequenced sample was peripheral blood. Receptors originate from an elderly woman with active or convalescent COVID-19. CDR3s include the opening cysteine and the closing phenylalanine or tryptophan. The order of the fields is J gene, D gene, V gene, clone size, CDR3 length, CDR3 DNA, CDR3 protein. The D gene is left open where the match is weak. Some rows mark clone size as missing; the rest say once, few, many or name a class of expanded clone.

TRBJ1-2 TRBD1 TRBV5-5 - 13 TGTGCCAGCAGCACCGGACAGGGATATGGCTACACCTTC CASSTGQGYGYTF
TRBJ1-1 TRBD1 TRBV19 - 16 TGTGCCAGTAGCCCGACCCCCCAGGGGGGAAGCACTGAAGCTTTCTTT CASSPTPQGGSTEAFF
TRBJ2-5 TRBD2 TRBV5-8 - 17 TGTGCCAGCAGCTTGTATGGACTAGCTAATTCCCAAGAGACCCAGTACTTC CASSLYGLANSQETQYF
TRBJ1-6 - TRBV4-3 - 16 TGCGCCAGCAGCCAGGTATACAGGGCCGGGCTGTTGTCCCTCCACTTT CASSQVYRAGLLSLHF
TRBJ1-1 - TRBV20-1 - 11 TGCAGTGGAGAGAAGAACACTGAAGCTTTCTTT CSGEKNTEAFF
TRBJ2-1 TRBD2 TRBV3-1/TRBV3-2 - 15 TGTGCCAGCAGCCATGCGGGGGGCTTCTACAATGAGCAGTTCTTC CASSHAGGFYNEQFF
TRBJ2-7 - TRBV6-5 - 15 TGTGCCAGCAGTTACTCGAGGAAGAGCTCCTACGAGCAGTACTTC CASSYSRKSSYEQYF
TRBJ2-6 - TRBV7-9 - 16 TGTGCCAGCAGCTTAGTAAGGGGCTCTGGGGCCAACGTCCTGACTTTC CASSLVRGSGANVLTF
TRBJ2-7 - TRBV27 - 14 TGTGCCAGCAGTTTCCGGGACATGACTTACGAGCAGTACTTC CASSFRDMTYEQYF
TRBJ2-5 - TRBV29-1 - 13 TGCAGCGTTCTGCAGGGGAGAGGAGAGACCCAGTACTTC CSVLQGRGETQYF
TRBJ1-5 TRBD1 TRBV7-6 - 15 TGTGCCAGCAGCCCCGGGACAGGGAAAAATCAGCCCCAGCATTTT CASSPGTGKNQPQHF
TRBJ1-2 - TRBV27 - 16 TGTGCCAGCAGTTCACCAACCGACAGAGCTAACTATGGCTACACCTTC CASSSPTDRANYGYTF
TRBJ2-1 - TRBV5-4 - 15 TGTGCCAGCAGCTCGGGGGAAAACCTTAACAATGAGCAGTTCTTC CASSSGENLNNEQFF
TRBJ2-4 - TRBV30 - 15 TGTGCCTGGAGCCGCCTTGGGGGGGCCAAAAACATTCAGTACTTC CAWSRLGGAKNIQYF
TRBJ2-2 - TRBV9 once 16 TGTGCCAGCAGCGTAGCTGGTCAGGGGAACACCGGGGAGCTGTTTTTT CASSVAGQGNTGELFF
TRBJ1-4 - TRBV6-6 - 15 TGTGCCAGCAGTTACTTGTCGGGAACTAATGAAAAACTGTTTTTT CASSYLSGTNEKLFF
TRBJ1-5 - TRBV6-2/TRBV6-3 - 14 TGTGCCAGCAGCCCCGGGGGGGTGAACCAGCCCCAGCATTTT CASSPGGVNQPQHF
TRBJ1-5 TRBD1 TRBV7-2 - 13 TGTGCCAGCAGCTCCAGACAGGGAAAGCCCCAGCATTTT CASSSRQGKPQHF
TRBJ2-7 TRBD1 TRBV7-2 - 15 TGTGCCAGCAGTCGACAAGGGACAGGGCCCGTCGAGCAGTACTTC CASSRQGTGPVEQYF
TRBJ2-7 TRBD2 TRBV6-6 - 15 TGTGCCAGCAGTTACAGAGAGGGCGGGAGCTACGAGCAGTACTTC CASSYREGGSYEQYF
TRBJ2-2 TRBD2 TRBV29-1 - 16 TGCAGCGTCAGGACTAGCGGGGGGGCCCGCACCGGGGAGCTGTTTTTT CSVRTSGGARTGELFF
TRBJ2-4 - TRBV18 - 13 TGTGCCAGCTCACCACCGAGCACGAACATTCAGTACTTC CASSPPSTNIQYF
TRBJ2-3 TRBD2 TRBV5-1 - 15 TGCGCCAGCAGCTGGGAGGGACTAGCCACAGATACGCAGTATTTT CASSWEGLATDTQYF
TRBJ2-6 - TRBV7-2 - 18 TGTGCCAGCAGCTTAGAGCCGACTGGGAGCTCTGGGGCCAACGTCCTGACTTTC CASSLEPTGSSGANVLTF
TRBJ2-1 - TRBV3-1/TRBV3-2 - 11 TGTGCCAGCAGTCAGGGGTATGAGCAGTTCTTC CASSQGYEQFF
TRBJ1-2 TRBD1 TRBV18 - 16 TGTGCCAGCTCACCACCCGACAGGGACGAGGGGTATGGCTACACCTTC CASSPPDRDEGYGYTF
TRBJ1-2 - TRBV7-9 few 12 TGTGCCAGCAGCAACGCCTACAGGGGCTACACCTTC CASSNAYRGYTF
TRBJ1-1 - TRBV4-2 - 13 TGTGCCAGCAGCCAAGAACTGAGCACTGAAGCTTTCTTT CASSQELSTEAFF
TRBJ1-6 TRBD1 TRBV30 - 16 TGTGCCTGGAGTGAGACAGGGCATTCTCAGTGGTCACCCCTCCACTTT CAWSETGHSQWSPLHF
TRBJ1-6 - TRBV23-1 - 17 TGCGCCAGCAGTCAATCGTATGCGGGGGCGAGTAGGGCACCCCTCCACTTT CASSQSYAGASRAPLHF
TRBJ2-3 - TRBV7-3 - 13 TGTGCCAGCAGCCCCCAGCGGACAGATACGCAGTATTTT CASSPQRTDTQYF
TRBJ2-5 TRBD1 TRBV18 - 16 TGTGCCAGCTCCGTATCTCCTGGGACAGGGGAAGAGACCCAGTACTTC CASSVSPGTGEETQYF
TRBJ2-1 - TRBV7-2 - 12 TGTGCCAGCAGCCTGGATGCGGGACAGAGGGTCTTC CASSLDAGQRVF
TRBJ1-4 - TRBV5-1 - 15 TGCGCCAGCAGCCCCAAGGGGGCAACTAATGAAAAACTGTTTTTT CASSPKGATNEKLFF
TRBJ1-4 - TRBV6-8 - 18 TGTGCCAGCAGTTACTCGGCTTCCTTACAGAAAACTAATGAAAAACTGTTTTTT CASSYSASLQKTNEKLFF
TRBJ1-5 TRBD1 TRBV7-9 - 16 TGTGCCAGCAGCTTAGTAAACGGACAGGGCAATCAGCCCCAGCATTTT CASSLVNGQGNQPQHF
TRBJ2-7 - TRBV30 - 12 TGTGCCTGGAGCCAGGGTTCCTCCGAGCAGTACTTC CAWSQGSSEQYF
TRBJ1-6 TRBD1 TRBV11-2 - 15 TGTGCCAGCAGCCCACGGGCAGGGGGCAATTCACCCCTCCACTTT CASSPRAGGNSPLHF
TRBJ2-7 - TRBV5-1 - 16 TGCGCCAGCAGCTTGGGCGTAGGAGGGACAGCTCAGGAGCAGTACTTC CASSLGVGGTAQEQYF
TRBJ1-1 - TRBV11-3 - 13 TGTGCCAGCAGCTACCAGATGAACACTGAAGCTTTCTTT CASSYQMNTEAFF
TRBJ1-5 TRBD1 TRBV7-2 - 15 TGTGCCAGCAGCTTAGAAGGGACAGGGTTTCAGCCCCAGCATTTT CASSLEGTGFQPQHF
TRBJ1-1 - TRBV5-8 - 14 TGTGCCAGCAGCAAGGGGGTTTGGATCACTGAAGCTTTCTTT CASSKGVWITEAFF
TRBJ1-1 TRBD1 TRBV12-5 few 15 TGTGCTAGTGGTTTGGGGACAGGGGCGAGGACTGAAGCTTTCTTT CASGLGTGARTEAFF
TRBJ1-4 - TRBV19 - 15 TGTGCCAGTAGTATCGGCAGGGGAATCGGCGAAAAACTGTTTTTT CASSIGRGIGEKLFF
TRBJ1-1 TRBD1 TRBV6-2/TRBV6-3 - 15 TGTGCCAGCAGTTACGACAGGGGAGGTTACACTGAAGCTTTCTTT CASSYDRGGYTEAFF
TRBJ2-1 - TRBV5-1 - 13 TGCGCCAGCAGCCTCCGGGACTTCAATGAGCAGTTCTTC CASSLRDFNEQFF
TRBJ1-6 TRBD1 TRBV4-3 - 16 TGCGCCAGCAGCCAAGATCTAGCAGGGGGCGAGTCACCCCTCCACTTT CASSQDLAGGESPLHF
TRBJ2-3 TRBD2 TRBV9 - 15 TGTGCCAGCAGCTCAGCGGGGGGGCTAGTGGATACGCAGTATTTT CASSSAGGLVDTQYF
TRBJ2-7 TRBD1 TRBV5-6 - 17 TGTGCCAGCAGCCTTACAAAACGGGACAGGGGGCACTACGAGCAGTACTTC CASSLTKRDRGHYEQYF
TRBJ1-4 - TRBV5-6 - 14 TGTGCCAGCAGCTTAGAGGGCTCGGGAGGGAAACTGTTTTTT CASSLEGSGGKLFF
TRBJ1-5 - TRBV23-1 - 14 TGCGCCAGCAGTCAGCCGGGACATCCAAGGCCCCAGCATTTT CASSQPGHPRPQHF
TRBJ2-3 TRBD1 TRBV19 - 15 TGTGCCAGTAGCGCGGGACAGGGAATGGCAGATACGCAGTATTTT CASSAGQGMADTQYF
TRBJ1-5 - TRBV27 - 14 TGTGCCAGCAGTTACGGAGATGGCAATCAGCCCCAGCATTTT CASSYGDGNQPQHF
TRBJ2-7 - TRBV7-2 - 14 TGTGCCAGCAGCCCCCCTGCGGGACCGGGCGAGCAGTACTTC CASSPPAGPGEQYF
TRBJ2-7 - TRBV6-4 - 16 TGTGCCAGCAGTGACCCCCGACGGACAAGAACCTACGAGCAGTACTTC CASSDPRRTRTYEQYF